The 18 T cell receptor beta chains presented below share a single source sample, sequenced in a study of blood T cell repertoires in COVID-19. The method was immunoSEQ multiplex PCR; TCRdb's version includes in-frame clones alone and lacks a portion of them. The data show about 260,000 clones, almost 85% seen once. The sample was peripheral blood. Receptors originate from a woman aged 80 or over with acute or convalescent COVID-19.

The chain links TRBV5-1 to TRBJ1-3, with 8 bases fitting TRBD1. Germline V CDR1 and CDR2: SGHRS, YFSETQ. V dropped 4 bases and J dropped 2; count of bases not matched to a gene: 8. The CDR3 has 16 residues. The CDR3 loop reads CASSGQQGVAGNTIYF. As DNA, the CDR3 is TGCGCCAGCAGCGGGCAACAGGGGGTTGCTGGAAACACCATATATTTT.

As for this clone: The same CDR3 arises from other DNA sequences in this sample as well. The V call is TRBV6-5, the J call TRBJ1-2; TRBD1 matches 7 bases. J was trimmed by 2 bases and V by 5 bases; bases with no gene match: 2. CDR3 length: 13 residues. The germline V gene encodes CDR1 MNHEY and CDR2 SVGAGI. DNA of the CDR3: TGTGCCAGCAGTCGACAGGGAAACTATGGCTACACCTTC. Translated: CASSRQGNYGYTF.

The V call is TRBV12-3 or TRBV12-4, the J call TRBJ2-7; D is unresolved. V was trimmed by 9 bases and J by 3 bases, leaving 9 bases between them. This CDR3 region has 11 residues. CDR3 sequence (DNA): TGTGCCAGGTCAACTAACTACGAGCAGTACTTC. As protein: CARSTNYEQYF.

The chain uses TRBV4-3 and TRBJ1-2; 9 positions match TRBD1. V dropped 3 bases and J dropped 2; count of bases not matched to a gene: 7. The CDR3 consists of 16 residues. CDR1 and CDR2 from the germline V gene are LGHNA and YSLEER. CDR3 sequence reads: CASSQLPGTGNYGYTF. CDR3 coding DNA: TGCGCCAGCAGCCAGTTGCCCGGGACAGGGAACTATGGCTACACCTTC.

J is TRBJ1-3 and V is TRBV2; no clear D gene. The CDR3 is 15 residues long. Trimming shortened V by 2 bases and J by 7 bases, and 15 bases separated the two germline ends. The germline V gene encodes CDR1 SNHLY and CDR2 FYNNEI. CDR3 protein: CASSEQMASSNTIYF. In DNA, the CDR3 is TGTGCCAGCAGTGAACAGATGGCCTCTTCGAACACCATATATTTT.

This clone was found once. This chain joins TRBV30 and TRBJ2-1, with 9 bases that match TRBD1. Germline V gene sequence: CDR1 GTSNPN, CDR2 SVGIG (reference sequence). This CDR3 is built from 15 residues. Losses at the gene ends were 1 base for V and 4 bases for J; bases not matched to a gene: 5. As DNA, the CDR3 is TGTGCCTGGAGTGGCGGACAGGGGCTTTACAATGAGCAGTTCTTC. It is translated as CAWSGGQGLYNEQFF.

This clone was found a few times. The CDR3 here is CASSVATIEGPSGNTIYF. The CDR3 DNA is TGTGCCAGCAGCGTAGCTACGATTGAGGGCCCATCTGGAAACACCATATATTTT. The J gene is TRBJ1-3, the V gene TRBV9; D not resolved. The CDR3 consists of 18 residues. CDR1 is SGDLS, CDR2 YYNGEE, per germline. The V end lost 0 bases, the J end lost 1 base, and 17 bases lay between the germline ends.

The chain combines TRBV5-4 with TRBJ2-7; 8 positions agree with TRBD1. CDR3 length: 12 amino acids. Germline V lookup: CDR1 SGHNT, CDR2 YYREEE (reference sequence). Trimming cost V 5 bases and J 8 bases; bases outside gene matches: 6. CDR3 coding DNA: TGTGCCAGCAGTTCGACAGGGGACCAGCAGTACTTC. This codes for CASSSTGDQQYF.

This clone has a handful of counts. The chain combines TRBV6-5 with TRBJ1-2; 8 nucleotides match TRBD1. The germline gives CDR1 MNHEY, CDR2 SVGAGI. CDR3 length: 15 residues. V shed 6 bases and J 4 bases; nucleotides not matched to a gene: 10. CDR3 residues: CASSDRTGPTYGYTF. The CDR3 DNA sequence: TGTGCCAGCAGCGACAGGACAGGGCCCACCTATGGCTACACCTTC.

The rearrangement joins TRBV6-4 to TRBJ2-1; TRBD2 aligns across 8 bases. J was trimmed by 12 bases and V by 0 bases; bases with no gene match: 4. The CDR3 extends over 13 amino acids. Germline-derived CDR1 and CDR2 are MRHNA and SNTAGT. CDR3 bases: TGTGCCAGCAGTGACTCCGGGACTAGGGTGCAGTTCTTC. This sequence encodes CASSDSGTRVQFF.

V usage is TRBV14 and J usage is TRBJ1-4; 7 bases are shared with TRBD1. The germline gives CDR1 SGHDN, CDR2 FVKESK. The CDR3 is 15 residues long. V lost 5 bases, J lost 4 bases, and 7 bases stayed unmatched. The CDR3 nucleotides are TGTGCCAGCAGCGGACGGACAGGCCTTAATGAAAAACTGTTTTTT. Translating gives CASSGRTGLNEKLFF.

This sequence joins TRBV11-2 and TRBJ2-5; maybe TRBD2 (6 bases). Looked up from germline, CDR1 is SGHAT and CDR2 is FQNNGV. Trimming removed 2 bases at V and 1 base at J, with 11 bases between. The CDR3 totals 15 residues. This CDR3 reads CASSLFYGSQETQYF. The CDR3, as DNA: TGTGCCAGCAGCTTATTCTACGGGAGCCAAGAGACCCAGTACTTC.

This chain connects TRBV18 to TRBJ1-1; maybe TRBD1 (5 bases). The V gene lost 4 bases and the J gene lost 1 base, with 16 bases spanning the gap. The germline V gene has CDR1 KGHSH and CDR2 LQKENI. CDR3 length: 16 amino acids. The CDR3 spells CASSLNFFGGNTEAFF. Here the CDR3 DNA reads TGTGCCAGCTCACTCAATTTTTTCGGGGGGAACACTGAAGCTTTCTTT.

The chain carries TRBV7-9 and TRBJ1-1; 8 bases map to TRBD1. CDR1 is SEHNR and CDR2 is FQNEAQ in the germline V gene (reference sequence). V lost 3 bases, J lost 1 base, and 1 base stayed unmatched. The CDR3 loop spans 14 amino acids. This chain's CDR3 is CASSFGTGNTEAFF. In nucleotides, the CDR3 is TGTGCCAGCAGCTTCGGGACAGGGAACACTGAAGCTTTCTTT.

The CDR3 sequence: CASSLPVDRDTGELFF. The CDR3 bases are TGTGCCAGCAGTTTACCCGTCGACAGGGACACCGGGGAGCTGTTTTTT. The chain joins TRBV28 to TRBJ2-2; 7 bases map to TRBD1. Germline-derived CDR1 and CDR2 are MDHEN and SYDVKM. V was clipped by 2 bases and J by 3 bases; unmatched bases: 6. The length of the CDR3 is 16 residues.

The V gene is TRBV7-2, the J gene TRBJ2-1, with D possibly matching TRBD2 (6 bases). Between the trimmed V and J ends, which lost 4 bases and 9 bases, there was a span of 16 bases. The CDR3 covers 14 residues. Germline CDR1 SGHTA, CDR2 FQGNSA. The CDR3 loop reads CASSSDRGSAEQFF. The CDR3 nucleotides are TGTGCCAGCAGCTCAGACCGGGGGAGTGCTGAGCAGTTCTTC.

This chain connects TRBV6-5 to TRBJ1-2, with TRBD1 matching over 8 bases. This CDR3 spans 14 amino acids. The ends lost 6 bases at V and 7 bases at J; junction bases unmatched: 10. Per the germline V gene, CDR1 is MNHEY and CDR2 is SVGAGI. The CDR3 loop reads CASRNRGASGGYTF. CDR3 nucleotide sequence: TGTGCCAGCAGAAACAGGGGGGCCTCGGGTGGCTACACCTTC.

This clone was recorded a few times. V usage is TRBV18 and J usage is TRBJ1-2; TRBD1 aligns across 9 bases. J lost 4 bases, V lost 5 bases, and 8 bases had no gene match. The CDR3 extends over 15 amino acids. Germline values: CDR1 KGHSH, CDR2 LQKENI. CDR3 residues: CASSSKGQGSYGYTF. DNA of the CDR3: TGTGCCAGCTCATCGAAAGGACAGGGGAGCTATGGCTACACCTTC.